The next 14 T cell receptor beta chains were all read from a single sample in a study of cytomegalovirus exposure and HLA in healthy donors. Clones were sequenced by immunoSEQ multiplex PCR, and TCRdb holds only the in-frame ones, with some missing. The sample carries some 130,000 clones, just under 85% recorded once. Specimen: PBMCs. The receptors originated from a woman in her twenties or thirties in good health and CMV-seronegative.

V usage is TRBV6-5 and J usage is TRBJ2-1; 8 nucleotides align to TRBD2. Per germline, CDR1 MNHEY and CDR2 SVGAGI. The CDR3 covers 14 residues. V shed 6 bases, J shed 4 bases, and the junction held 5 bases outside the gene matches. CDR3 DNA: TGTGCCAGCAGCACGGGCGGGGGGTACAATGAGCAGTTCTTC. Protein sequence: CASSTGGGYNEQFF.

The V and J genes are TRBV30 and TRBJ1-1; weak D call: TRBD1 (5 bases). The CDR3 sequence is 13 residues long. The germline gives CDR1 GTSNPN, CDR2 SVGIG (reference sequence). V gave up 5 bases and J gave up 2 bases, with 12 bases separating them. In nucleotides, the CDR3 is TGTGCCTGGGGTACAGGAGTTAACACTGAAGCTTTCTTT. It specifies CAWGTGVNTEAFF.

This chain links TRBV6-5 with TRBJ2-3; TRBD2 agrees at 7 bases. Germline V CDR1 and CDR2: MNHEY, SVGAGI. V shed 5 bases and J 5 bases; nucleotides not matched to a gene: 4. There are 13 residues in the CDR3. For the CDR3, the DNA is TGTGCCAGCAGTATCCGGGGGGTAGATACGCAGTATTTT. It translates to CASSIRGVDTQYF.

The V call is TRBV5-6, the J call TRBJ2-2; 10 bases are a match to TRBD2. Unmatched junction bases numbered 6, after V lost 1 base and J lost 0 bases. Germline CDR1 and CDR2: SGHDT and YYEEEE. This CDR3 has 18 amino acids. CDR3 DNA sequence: TGTGCCAGCAGCTTGCTAGCGGGGGCATTCGCGAACACCGGGGAGCTGTTTTTT. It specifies CASSLLAGAFANTGELFF.

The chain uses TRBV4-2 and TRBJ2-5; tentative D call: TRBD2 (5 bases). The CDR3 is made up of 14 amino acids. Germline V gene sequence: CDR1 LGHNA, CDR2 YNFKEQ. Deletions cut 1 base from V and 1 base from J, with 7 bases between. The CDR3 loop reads CASSQGAVQETQYF. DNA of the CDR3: TGTGCCAGCAGCCAAGGAGCGGTCCAAGAGACCCAGTACTTC.

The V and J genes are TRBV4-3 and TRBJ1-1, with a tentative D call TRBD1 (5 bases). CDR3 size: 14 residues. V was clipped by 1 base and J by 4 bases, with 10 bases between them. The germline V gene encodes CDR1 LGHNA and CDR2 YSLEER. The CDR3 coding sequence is TGCGCCAGCAGCCAAGCAGGGTATGGCACTGAAGCTTTCTTT. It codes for CASSQAGYGTEAFF.

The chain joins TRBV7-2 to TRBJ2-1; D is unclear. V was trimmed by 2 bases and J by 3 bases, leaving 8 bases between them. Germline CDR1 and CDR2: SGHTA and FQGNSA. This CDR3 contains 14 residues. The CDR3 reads CASSLFSSYNEQFF. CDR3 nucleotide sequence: TGTGCCAGCAGCTTATTTTCCAGCTACAATGAGCAGTTCTTC. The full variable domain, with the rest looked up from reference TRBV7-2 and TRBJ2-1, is GAGVSQSPSNKVTEKGKDVELRCDPISGHTALYWYRQSLGQGLEFLIYFQGNSAPDKSGLPSDRFSAERTGGSVSTLTIQRTQQEDSAVYLCASSLFSSYNEQFFGPGTRLTVL.

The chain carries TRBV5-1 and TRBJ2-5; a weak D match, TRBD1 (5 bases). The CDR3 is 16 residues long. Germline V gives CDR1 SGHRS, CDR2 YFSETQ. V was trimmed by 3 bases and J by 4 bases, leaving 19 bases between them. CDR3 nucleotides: TGCGCCAGCAGCTCCGACAGTTCAAGCAGACGAGAGACCCAGTACTTC. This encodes CASSSDSSSRRETQYF. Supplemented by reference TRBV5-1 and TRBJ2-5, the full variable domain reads KAGVTQTPRYLIKTRGQQVTLSCSPISGHRSVSWYQQTPGQGLQFLFEYFSETQRNKGNFPGRFSGRQFSNSRSEMNVSTLELGDSALYLCASSSDSSSRRETQYFGPGTRLLVL.

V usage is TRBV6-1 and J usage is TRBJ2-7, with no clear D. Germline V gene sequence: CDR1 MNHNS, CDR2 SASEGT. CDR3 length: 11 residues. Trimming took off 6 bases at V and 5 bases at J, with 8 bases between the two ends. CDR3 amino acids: CASSNTHEQYF. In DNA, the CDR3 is TGTGCCAGCAGCAACACCCACGAGCAGTACTTC.

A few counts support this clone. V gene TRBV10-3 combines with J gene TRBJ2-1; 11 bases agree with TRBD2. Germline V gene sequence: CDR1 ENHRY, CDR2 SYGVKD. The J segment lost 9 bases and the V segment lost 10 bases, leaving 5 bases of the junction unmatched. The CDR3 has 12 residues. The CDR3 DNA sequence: TGTGCCAGTAGCGGGGGGGCTGTTGAGCAGTTCTTC. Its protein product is CASSGGAVEQFF.

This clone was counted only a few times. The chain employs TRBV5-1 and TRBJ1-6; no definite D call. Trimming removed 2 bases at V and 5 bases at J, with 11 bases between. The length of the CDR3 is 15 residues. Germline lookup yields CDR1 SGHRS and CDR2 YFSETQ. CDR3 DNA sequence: TGCGCCAGCAGCTTCAGCAGAGGGAATAATTCACCCCTCCACTTT. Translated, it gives CASSFSRGNNSPLHF. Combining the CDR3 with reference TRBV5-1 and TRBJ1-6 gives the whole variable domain KAGVTQTPRYLIKTRGQQVTLSCSPISGHRSVSWYQQTPGQGLQFLFEYFSETQRNKGNFPGRFSGRQFSNSRSEMNVSTLELGDSALYLCASSFSRGNNSPLHFGNGTRLTVT.

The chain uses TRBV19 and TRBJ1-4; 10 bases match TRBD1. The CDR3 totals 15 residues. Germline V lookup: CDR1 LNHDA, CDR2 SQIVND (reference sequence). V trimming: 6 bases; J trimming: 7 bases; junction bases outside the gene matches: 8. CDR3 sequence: CASSASGTGVEKLFF. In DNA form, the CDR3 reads TGTGCCAGTAGCGCCTCCGGGACAGGGGTTGAAAAACTGTTTTTT.

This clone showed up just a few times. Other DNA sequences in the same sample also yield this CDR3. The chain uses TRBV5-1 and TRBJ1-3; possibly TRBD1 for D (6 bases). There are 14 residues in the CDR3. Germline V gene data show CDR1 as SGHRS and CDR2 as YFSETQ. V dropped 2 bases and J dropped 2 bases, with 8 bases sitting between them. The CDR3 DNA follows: TGCGCCAGCAGCTTACAGGGCACTGGAAACACCATATATTTT. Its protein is CASSLQGTGNTIYF. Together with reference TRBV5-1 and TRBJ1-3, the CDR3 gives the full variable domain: KAGVTQTPRYLIKTRGQQVTLSCSPISGHRSVSWYQQTPGQGLQFLFEYFSETQRNKGNFPGRFSGRQFSNSRSEMNVSTLELGDSALYLCASSLQGTGNTIYFGEGSWLTVV.

The CDR3: CASSSWTGVSGNTIYF. Here the CDR3 DNA reads TGCGCCAGCAGCTCCTGGACAGGGGTCTCTGGAAACACCATATATTTT. This chain uses TRBV5-1 with TRBJ1-3, with 9 bases identical to TRBD1. CDR3 length: 16 residues. Germline V CDR1 and CDR2: SGHRS, YFSETQ. The trim removed 3 bases at V and 0 bases at J, leaving 4 bases unmatched. The whole variable domain, filled in from reference TRBV5-1 and TRBJ1-3, reads KAGVTQTPRYLIKTRGQQVTLSCSPISGHRSVSWYQQTPGQGLQFLFEYFSETQRNKGNFPGRFSGRQFSNSRSEMNVSTLELGDSALYLCASSSWTGVSGNTIYFGEGSWLTVV.